The 12 T cell receptor beta chains in this list originate from one sample, sequenced in a study of blood T cell repertoires in COVID-19. Generated by immunoSEQ multiplex PCR, the TCRdb table keeps only in-frame clones and is missing some. The sample contains approximately 350,000 clones, about 90% of which appear only once. The sequenced sample consisted of peripheral blood. Receptors originate from a woman under 30 who had recovered from COVID-19.

The gene calls are TRBV6-2 or TRBV6-3 and TRBJ2-2, with TRBD2 matching over 9 bases. The CDR3 has 15 residues. V gave up 5 bases and J gave up 2 bases; unmatched junction bases: 3. CDR1 MNHEY and CDR2 SVGEGT come from the germline V gene. The CDR3 DNA sequence: TGTGCCAGCAGTAAGACTAGCGGAAACACCGGGGAGCTGTTTTTT. Its protein product is CASSKTSGNTGELFF.

The chain carries TRBV5-4 and TRBJ1-5; no clear D gene. The germline CDR1 and CDR2 sequences are SGHNT and YYREEE (reference sequence). The CDR3 has 14 amino acids. V gave up 0 bases and J gave up 6 bases, with 10 bases separating them. The CDR3 here is CASSLEPRGQPQHF. CDR3 sequence (DNA): TGTGCCAGCAGCTTGGAACCACGGGGTCAGCCCCAGCATTTT.

The chain employs TRBV2 and TRBJ2-5; TRBD2 aligns across 16 bases. Per the germline V gene, CDR1 is SNHLY and CDR2 is FYNNEI. Losses at the gene ends were 6 bases for V and 5 bases for J; bases not matched to a gene: 12. The CDR3 consists of 18 residues. The CDR3 nucleotides are TGTGCCAGCAGAACACCCGGGACTAGCGGGAGGGACGTGGAGACCCAGTACTTC. Its protein product is CASRTPGTSGRDVETQYF.

V is TRBV4-3 and J is TRBJ1-2; the D is unclear. Germline V gene sequence: CDR1 LGHNA, CDR2 YSLEER. V shed 0 bases and J shed 3 bases, with 17 bases lying between them. The CDR3 length is 17 residues. CDR3 region: CASSQDVWELDDYGYTF. The CDR3 DNA reads as TGCGCCAGCAGCCAAGATGTGTGGGAGTTGGACGACTATGGCTACACCTTC.

V and J are TRBV27 and TRBJ2-1; 10 bases are a match to TRBD2. V dropped 3 bases and J dropped 4; count of bases not matched to a gene: 3. Per the germline V gene, CDR1 is MNHEY and CDR2 is SMNVEV (reference sequence). This CDR3 region has 15 residues. CDR3 protein: CASSFRLAGYNEQFF. As DNA, the CDR3 is TGTGCCAGCAGTTTTAGACTAGCGGGTTACAATGAGCAGTTCTTC.

This chain uses TRBV29-1 with TRBJ2-3; a possible D gene is TRBD1 (6 bases). Per the germline V gene, CDR1 is SQVTM and CDR2 is ANQGSEA. V was cut by 6 bases and J by 0 bases, with 13 bases left in between. This CDR3 comprises 14 residues. In nucleotides, the CDR3 is TGCAGCGTGGGAAAAGGACAGAGCACAGATACGCAGTATTTT. As protein: CSVGKGQSTDTQYF.

The V and J genes are TRBV4-3 and TRBJ2-2; 9 bases fit TRBD2. Germline V lookup: CDR1 LGHNA, CDR2 YSLEER. This CDR3 comprises 17 residues. Trimming at V came to 2 bases and at J to 5 bases, leaving 9 bases not matched to a gene. As DNA, the CDR3 is TGCGCCAGCAGCCAATATAGCGGGAGTCTGAGAACCGGGGAGCTGTTTTTT. Translation gives CASSQYSGSLRTGELFF.

The V call is TRBV30, the J call TRBJ1-1; 7 bases line up with TRBD1. V dropped 5 bases and J dropped 5; count of bases not matched to a gene: 2. Germline-derived CDR1 and CDR2 are GTSNPN and SVGIG (reference sequence). This CDR3 comprises 11 residues. The chain's CDR3 is CAWGGQTEAFF. As DNA, the CDR3 is TGTGCCTGGGGGGGACAGACTGAAGCTTTCTTT.

The chain links TRBV7-2 to TRBJ2-5, with TRBD1 matching over 7 bases. The CDR3 consists of 14 residues. Germline V gene sequence: CDR1 SGHTA, CDR2 FQGNSA. The V and J ends lost 5 bases and 4 bases, in that order; junction bases with no gene match: 7. The CDR3 DNA follows: TGTGCCAGCAGCCCCGGGGACAGTATAGAGACCCAGTACTTC. Translation: CASSPGDSIETQYF.

The rearrangement links TRBV5-1 to TRBJ1-3, with D possibly TRBD1 on 5 matching bases. With 2 bases removed from V and 1 base from J, the gap between germline ends came to 13 bases. Germline-derived CDR1 and CDR2 are SGHRS and YFSETQ. This CDR3 is built from 16 residues. The CDR3: CASSFNTRGSGNTIYF. The CDR3 coding sequence is TGCGCCAGCAGCTTCAACACCCGGGGGTCTGGAAACACCATATATTTT.

J is TRBJ2-5 and V is TRBV24-1, with a possible D match to TRBD1 (5 bases). The CDR3 consists of 14 residues. Trimming stripped 1 base from V and 4 bases from J, with 9 bases between. Germline lookup yields CDR1 KGHDR and CDR2 SFDVKD. CDR3 DNA: TGTGCCACCAGTGATTTCGACAGCCCAGAGACCCAGTACTTC. Translation: CATSDFDSPETQYF.

This sequence joins TRBV24-1 and TRBJ2-1; D is unresolved. Germline assignment: CDR1 KGHDR and CDR2 SFDVKD. This CDR3 spans 14 amino acids. Trimming removed 0 bases from V and 6 bases from J, with 8 bases in between. The CDR3 DNA reads TGTGCCACCAGTGATTTGCCTAGGCGCAATGAGCAGTTCTTC. Protein: CATSDLPRRNEQFF.